The clone carrying this T cell receptor beta chain was picked up many times. Its cognate antigen is unknown. The CDR3 totals 15 residues. Per the germline V gene, CDR1 is SNHLY and CDR2 is FYNNEI. With V trimmed by 3 bases and J by 6 bases, 2 bases remained unmatched. Using its own MiXCR run on the 5' RACE reads, TCRdb lists one record per CDR3 protein. This sample carries under 80,000 distinct CDR3 sequences, around 4.2% of them seen once, and the ten largest clones take approximately 1.2%. This sample was taken from a study of neurological immune-mediated disorders. General study results and limits: It was HTLV-1-associated myelopathy that showed the most TCR clonal expansion, while multiple sclerosis showed the least, falling below healthy controls.

Sequenced sample: PBMCs. The rearrangement uses TRBV2 and TRBJ2-1, with 13 bases aligning to TRBD2. The origin of this receptor is a man under 40 with multiple sclerosis. Here the CDR3 DNA reads TGTGCCAGCAGTGACGGGACTAGCGGGGTCAATGAGCAGTTCTTC. It is translated as CASSDGTSGVNEQFF.